Reported below is one TCR beta chain. Ten or more counts support this clonotype. Its antigen has not been determined. Base qualities are not at hand, and no much larger clone is one base apart. V was cut back by 4 bases and J by 4 bases, leaving a gap of 12 bases between them. CDR1 SGHRS and CDR2 YFSETQ are derived from the germline V gene. Reading from cysteine to phenylalanine, the CDR3 counts 13 amino acids. The only DNA kept is the CDR3, 39 bases in frame from the first base. The TCR beta CDR3 regions were amplified from the RNA transcripts. The TCR CDR3 was subjected to a first round of RT-PCR using the HTBI primer set and the Qiagen OneStep RT-PCR kit. The libraries were constructed in a second round of multiplex PCR and then size-selected and purified. Paired-end sequencing of the libraries was performed with 100 bp reads on an Illumina HiSeq2000. Per the authors' processing: SOAPnuke was used to process the raw data, with reads discarded if the reads contained adapters or uncalled bases, had a mean Phred below 15, or lacked an exact constant-primer or identifier match. COPE v1.2.5 was used to merge the high-quality paired reads, and each unique nucleotide sequence was defined as a clonotype. Clonotypes were aligned to IMGT TRBV, TRBD and TRBJ reference segments using MiTCR v1.1. Only V-J combinations with frequency above 0.0001, covering roughly 99% of repertoires, were analysed. The TCS score was defined as F50 (clonal expansion) divided by E x V (chaos), with BLOSUM62-based TCRdist calculated between CDR3 peptides within each V-J. Welch's t-statistics and random forest reduced some 510 V-J features to 13, which were used in a naive Bayes classifier (R e1071). The public reads were run again by TCRdb, first through fastp at Q25 and then through MiXCR, and only productive beta chains were kept. Identical CDR3 proteins give one entry, which carries the most common genes and DNA. In this record, the V and J calls reflect TCRdb's handling and not the investigators' own analysis. The sample table lists a few hundred thousand distinct CDR3 sequences, roughly 15% of them with a count of one. 30% of the sample is taken by the ten largest.

The data originate from a study of T cells in Graves' hyperthyroidism and ophthalmopathy (dated by TCRdb to 2018 to 2020). Looking at the study overall: Peripheral blood was collected at initial diagnosis, before any treatment. To identify distinguishing TCR V-J signatures, a discovery cohort of 100 or so patients was used, comprising 40 to 45 with Graves' ophthalmopathy and around 60 with stable Graves' hyperthyroidism. Prospective prediction of ophthalmopathy was tested in an independent validation cohort of 18 to 20 hyperthyroidism patients and 17 patients who later progressed to ophthalmopathy. For training and testing, the 100 patients in the discovery cohort were randomly divided in a 7:3 ratio. In several Graves' hyperthyroidism patients, the study also compared T-cell repertoires from thyroid tissue with T-cell repertoires from blood. Following sampling, methimazole starting at 30 mg daily was given to hyperthyroidism patients, and high-dose intravenous methylprednisolone was given to ophthalmopathy patients. TCR Vbeta CDR3 sequencing of approximately 140 peripheral blood samples (under 45 ophthalmopathy, around 80 hyperthyroidism and approximately 17 progressor patients) is reported in the paper. The research as a whole found: No statistical method was used to set the sample size in advance, and investigators knew the group allocation. In cross-validation, a model built on a 13 V-J signature told ophthalmopathy apart from stable hyperthyroidism with roughly 87% sensitivity and approximately 81% specificity, and in testing the same model reached 80%/75%. In validation, the model predicted progression to ophthalmopathy with 55% to 71% sensitivity and less than 75% specificity, a median of around 6.6 months before onset. Most expanded thyroid clonotypes (frequency above 0.001) were also found in blood, which suggests that blood repertoires may mirror thyroid immune responses.

Hyperthyroidism patients were newly diagnosed, with disease duration under 2 months, and aged 18 to 65 years. Exclusion was applied to patients with uncontrolled infections, other autoimmune diseases, pregnancy or lactation. Diagnoses were based on clinical symptoms, serum thyroxine and TRAb, thyroid ultrasound and orbital computed tomography. For progressor patients, blood was drawn at the first diagnosis of hyperthyroidism, before any ophthalmopathy symptoms had appeared. Ficoll-Paque density gradient centrifugation was used to isolate PBMCs from approximately 10 ml of fresh peripheral blood. Progressor patients were defined as those initially diagnosed with Graves' hyperthyroidism in whom ophthalmopathy developed during follow-up. Total RNA was extracted using Trizol reagent, and RNA quality was assessed on an Agilent 2100 Bioanalyzer.

The clonotype was recovered from a woman aged 50 to 60 with Graves' hyperthyroidism that later progressed to Graves' ophthalmopathy. What was sequenced was blood. The chain uses TRBV5-1 and TRBJ2-7; no confident D gene assignment can be made. The nucleotide sequence reads TGCGCCAGCAGCGCGGATACTTATTACGAGCAGTACTTC. Its protein product is CASSADTYYEQYF.